These T cell receptor beta chains were read from a single sample in a study of vaccination and CD4 T cells after COVID-19. TCRdb itself ran the PCR reads through MiXCR, one entry per CDR3 protein. Found here are fewer than 15,000 distinct CDR3 sequences, around 44% of them singletons; the top ten hold roughly an eighth. Antigens of these TCRs are unknown. The material sequenced was CD4+ T cells from blood, cultured in vitro. These receptors were collected from a human donor who had recovered from COVID-19. Each CDR3 is given with its conserved first and last residue. A D gene is named only where the DNA matches it firmly. Rows give clone size only sometimes, using once, few, many, or a class for an expanded clone.

j_call v_call clone_size d_call cdr3_aa cdr3_nt
TRBJ1-2 TRBV6-1 few NA CASKIGDTNYGYTF TGTGCCAGTAAAATCGGGGACACCAACTATGGCTACACCTTC
TRBJ2-7 TRBV20-1 NA TRBD1 CSARDHHRGLYEQYF TGCAGTGCTAGAGATCATCATAGGGGGCTTTACGAGCAGTACTTC
TRBJ2-5 TRBV2 NA NA CASSENRDTETQYF TGTGCCAGCAGTGAGAATAGGGACACAGAGACCCAGTACTTC
TRBJ1-5 TRBV19 NA NA CASSIQGHQPQHF TGTGCCAGTAGTATACAGGGGCACCAGCCCCAGCATTTT
TRBJ2-7 TRBV12-3/TRBV12-4 NA TRBD2 CASSPTGGLAGSSYEQYF TGTGCCAGCAGTCCCACAGGTGGACTAGCGGGAAGCTCCTACGAGCAGTACTTC
TRBJ1-1 TRBV6-1 few NA CASTWGAEAFF TGTGCCAGCACCTGGGGGGCTGAAGCTTTCTTT
TRBJ1-1 TRBV20-1 NA NA CSAYSNKAFF TGCAGTGCTTATAGCAACAAAGCTTTCTTT
TRBJ1-5 TRBV27 NA NA CASSPPNQLNQPQHF TGTGCCAGCAGTCCACCTAACCAACTAAATCAGCCCCAGCATTTT
TRBJ1-6 TRBV12-3/TRBV12-4 NA NA CASSSAGGSPLHF TGTGCCAGCAGTTCGGCAGGCGGGTCACCCCTCCACTTT
TRBJ1-2 TRBV15 few NA CATSSANPGTKYTF TGTGCCACCAGCAGTGCCAATCCCGGGACAAAGTACACCTTC
TRBJ2-5 TRBV27 few NA CASSSGKSGQETQYF TGTGCCAGCAGTTCCGGGAAGAGCGGACAAGAGACCCAGTACTTC